This T cell receptor (beta chain) originates from a study of Tregs in tolerant kidney transplant recipients. Data came from immunoSEQ multiplex PCR; TCRdb stores just in-frame clones and leaves some out. The sample carries several thousand clones, about 34% recorded once. FACS sorting followed an approximately 6-day coculture of CFSE-labeled recipient PBMCs with irradiated graft donor PBMCs. This CDR3 has 14 amino acids. The germline gives CDR1 SGHVS, CDR2 FNYEAQ. Trimming removed 4 bases from V and 4 bases from J, with 10 bases in between. As to this clone: Antigen: not known.

The sequencing used CD8+ T cells from blood cultured with allogeneic cells, collected before the transplant. The source of this sequence is a human patient who received a combined kidney and bone marrow transplant. The chain has TRBV7-6 and TRBJ2-2; no reliable D call. The DNA of the CDR3 is TGTGCCAGCAGCTACTATAGGCCCACCGGGGAGCTGTTTTTT. Translation gives CASSYYRPTGELFF.